Shown below are 23 T cell receptor beta chains from a single sample sequenced in a study of blood T cell repertoires in COVID-19 (dated by TCRdb to about 2020). The library was produced with the immunoSEQ multiplex PCR assay. Here the immuneACCESS table is served through TCRdb, limited to in-frame sequences with V and J called. Missing clones are a known gap in these copies; in checked studies unresolved V genes cover under half, and the rest lacks a known reason. Across this sample there are about 60,000 clones, with approximately 86% seen only once. The top ten clones comprise approximately 4.3% of the sample. Material for sequencing was peripheral blood. The receptors derive from a man in his fifties or sixties with acute or convalescent COVID-19.

In nucleotides, the CDR3 is TGCAGTGCTCGCGGTAGCTATGGCTACACCTTC. This translates into CSARGSYGYTF. This chain links TRBV20-1 with TRBJ1-2; D is undetermined. Germline CDR1 DFQATT, CDR2 SNEGSKA (reference sequence). The CDR3 loop spans 11 amino acids. Trimming removed 5 bases at V and 4 bases at J, with 8 bases between.

The chain links TRBV10-3 to TRBJ2-3; 10 bases are shared with TRBD1. The V and J ends lost 5 bases and 1 base, in that order; junction bases with no gene match: 3. CDR1 is ENHRY and CDR2 is SYGVKD in the germline V gene. This CDR3 is 15 amino acids long. The CDR3 protein is CAISPGTGGTDTQYF. CDR3 DNA: TGTGCCATCAGTCCCGGGACAGGGGGCACAGATACGCAGTATTTT.

This chain links TRBV5-1 with TRBJ1-2; 10 bases fit TRBD1. There are 15 residues in the CDR3. CDR1 is SGHRS and CDR2 is YFSETQ in the germline V gene. V lost 2 bases and J lost 1; bases outside the gene matches: 2. CDR3 sequence (DNA): TGCGCCAGCAGCTTCGGGACAGGGGTTAACTATGGCTACACCTTC. Translated: CASSFGTGVNYGYTF.

The rearrangement uses TRBV19 and TRBJ1-4; D is ambiguous. Trimming took 2 bases from V and 0 from J, leaving 10 bases between them. The CDR3 extends over 16 amino acids. Germline V lookup: CDR1 LNHDA, CDR2 SQIVND (reference sequence). CDR3 DNA: TGTGCCAGTAGTATAAGTGAAGGAGCAACTAATGAAAAACTGTTTTTT. It translates to CASSISEGATNEKLFF.

The gene calls are TRBV6-4 and TRBJ1-5, with D tentatively TRBD1 (5 bases). V lost 3 bases, J lost 7 bases, and 10 bases lay in between. There are 13 residues in the CDR3. From germline, CDR1 is MRHNA and CDR2 SNTAGT. The CDR3 spells CASSDRQGQPQHF. The CDR3 coding sequence is TGTGCCAGCAGTGATCGGCAGGGCCAGCCCCAGCATTTT.

The chain links TRBV5-1 to TRBJ1-4; no reliable D call. The length of the CDR3 is 14 residues. V was trimmed by 1 base and J by 8 bases, leaving 12 bases between them. CDR1 is SGHRS and CDR2 is YFSETQ in the germline V gene. The CDR3 nucleotides are TGCGCCAGCAGCTTGACAGCTCCAAGCGAAAAACTGTTTTTT. As protein: CASSLTAPSEKLFF.

The V gene is TRBV2, the J gene TRBJ1-3; D unresolved. Germline CDR1 SNHLY, CDR2 FYNNEI. V lost 6 bases to trimming and J lost 8 bases, with 14 bases between them. The CDR3 runs to 13 residues. The CDR3: CASSSPRADTIYF. DNA of the CDR3: TGTGCCAGCAGCTCCCCGCGGGCCGACACCATATATTTT.

The J gene is TRBJ2-2, the V gene TRBV28; 7 positions match TRBD1. Germline loops: CDR1 MDHEN, CDR2 SYDVKM. The CDR3 length is 13 residues. V lost 6 bases, J lost 6 bases, and 4 bases stayed unmatched. The CDR3 loop reads CASSLTGPGELFF. CDR3 nucleotide sequence: TGTGCCAGCAGCCTGACAGGGCCCGGGGAGCTGTTTTTT.

This clone was recorded once. The chain joins TRBV27 to TRBJ1-6, with TRBD1 matching 7 bases. The CDR3 is 14 amino acids. J gave up 9 bases and V 6 bases, and 8 bases lay outside the gene matches. Germline CDR1 MNHEY, CDR2 SMNVEV (reference sequence). This CDR3 reads CASSLLGGRSPLHF. CDR3 bases: TGTGCCAGCAGCCTACTAGGGGGCCGTTCACCCCTCCACTTT.

The chain links TRBV2 to TRBJ2-5; TRBD1 agrees at 10 bases. In germline, CDR1 is SNHLY, CDR2 FYNNEI. This CDR3 comprises 13 residues. J was trimmed by 7 bases and V by 5 bases; bases with no gene match: 4. The DNA for the CDR3 is TGTGCCAGCAGTATCGGACAGGGGGGGACCCAGTACTTC. It yields the protein CASSIGQGGTQYF. The full variable domain, its missing parts supplied by reference TRBV2 and TRBJ2-5, is EPEVTQTPSHQVTQMGQEVILRCVPISNHLYFYWYRQILGQKVEFLVSFYNNEISEKSEIFDDQFSVERPDGSNFTLKIRSTKLEDSAMYFCASSIGQGGTQYFGPGTRLLVL.

The rearrangement joins TRBV5-6 to TRBJ2-7; D is unclear. Germline CDR1 is SGHDT and CDR2 is YYEEEE. Trimming took off 0 bases at V and 5 bases at J, with 3 bases between the two ends. CDR3 length equals 11 residues. The CDR3 region has the DNA TGTGCCAGCAGCTTGGCCGACGAGCAGTACTTC. It is translated as CASSLADEQYF.

The gene calls are TRBV9 and TRBJ1-1, with D maybe TRBD1 (5 bases). The CDR3 length is 16 residues. Trimming removed 4 bases from V and 1 base from J, with 17 bases in between. Germline CDR1 is SGDLS and CDR2 is YYNGEE. DNA for the CDR3: TGTGCCAGCAGCCTCTGGAGTGGGGCGACGAACACTGAAGCTTTCTTT. Amino acid sequence: CASSLWSGATNTEAFF.

The chain is built from TRBV28 and TRBJ2-7; 9 nucleotides align to TRBD2. The V gene's germline CDR1 is MDHEN and CDR2 SYDVKM. The CDR3 consists of 16 residues. V shed 4 bases, J shed 3 bases, and the junction held 10 bases outside the gene matches. CDR3 loop: CASSSLPSGKIYEQYF. The CDR3 DNA follows: TGTGCCAGCAGTTCGCTCCCTAGCGGGAAAATCTACGAGCAGTACTTC.

The chain has TRBV2 and TRBJ2-1, with a weak D call TRBD2 (5 bases). V was cut by 6 bases and J by 0 bases, with 12 bases left in between. CDR3 length: 15 residues. CDR1 is SNHLY and CDR2 is FYNNEI in the germline V gene. In DNA form, the CDR3 reads TGTGCCAGCAGCCTTAGCGAGAGCTCCTACAATGAGCAGTTCTTC. Its protein is CASSLSESSYNEQFF.

The chain recombines TRBV19 with TRBJ2-7; weak D call: TRBD2 (6 bases). Germline V CDR1 and CDR2: LNHDA, SQIVND (reference sequence). V dropped 5 bases and J dropped 9 bases, with 20 bases sitting between them. The CDR3 contains 14 residues. In nucleotides, the CDR3 is TGTGCCAGTAGTCCAACGGTCTCGACGGAGGGGCAGTACTTC. It yields the protein CASSPTVSTEGQYF.

The chain links TRBV5-1 to TRBJ1-3; D is ambiguous. The germline gives CDR1 SGHRS, CDR2 YFSETQ. Trimming took 1 base from V and 0 from J, leaving 14 bases between them. The CDR3 is 17 amino acids. CDR3 sequence (DNA): TGCGCCAGCAGCTTGACGGCGGGAAGTCGCTCTGGAAACACCATATATTTT. It specifies CASSLTAGSRSGNTIYF.

This clone was seen only once. The CDR3 sequence is CASSFTGTGGPTRGYTF. DNA for the CDR3: TGTGCCAGCAGTTTCACCGGGACAGGGGGCCCTACGAGAGGCTACACCTTC. This sequence joins TRBV27 and TRBJ1-2, with TRBD1 matching over 12 bases. This CDR3 contains 17 residues. The germline gives CDR1 MNHEY, CDR2 SMNVEV (reference sequence). Unmatched junction bases numbered 13, after V lost 3 bases and J lost 8 bases.

This chain connects TRBV19 to TRBJ1-2, with TRBD1 identical over 9 bases. J gave up 8 bases and V 5 bases, and 15 bases lay outside the gene matches. The CDR3 has 16 residues. In germline, CDR1 is LNHDA, CDR2 SQIVND (reference sequence). The CDR3 spells CASSPSTGTGLWGYTF. DNA of the CDR3: TGTGCCAGTAGTCCATCAACCGGGACAGGGTTGTGGGGCTACACCTTC.

The genes are TRBV25-1 and TRBJ2-7; TRBD2 aligns across 12 bases. Per germline, CDR1 MGHDK and CDR2 SYGVNS. V lost 2 bases, J lost 0 bases, and 5 bases stayed unmatched. The CDR3 length is 17 residues. The CDR3 loop is CASSEVGTSGFSYEQYF. CDR3 bases: TGTGCCAGCAGTGAAGTCGGGACTAGCGGGTTCTCCTACGAGCAGTACTTC.

This chain joins TRBV11-3 and TRBJ2-1; D not certain. The CDR3 totals 12 residues. V was clipped by 5 bases and J by 11 bases, with 13 bases between them. The germline V gene encodes CDR1 SGHNT and CDR2 YENEEA. For the CDR3, the DNA is TGTGCCAGCAGCGCTGCTCTTGGGCAGCAGTTCTTC. It encodes CASSAALGQQFF.

The chain uses TRBV4-1 and TRBJ2-7; 10 nucleotides agree with TRBD1. CDR3 length: 15 residues. Trimming took 4 bases from V and 2 from J; bases not matched to a gene: 5. The V gene's germline CDR1 is MGHRA and CDR2 YSYEKL. In DNA, the CDR3 is TGCGCCAGCAGCCCTCGGGGACAGGGGACCTACGAGCAGTACTTC. This sequence encodes CASSPRGQGTYEQYF.

The CDR3 coding sequence is TGTGCCAGCAGTGACTCCCAGAGGTTGGATACGCAGTATTTT. It is translated as CASSDSQRLDTQYF. The genes are TRBV6-4 and TRBJ2-3; D unclear. Trimming took 0 bases from V and 6 from J, leaving 10 bases between them. The germline CDR1 and CDR2 sequences are MRHNA and SNTAGT. This CDR3 is 14 amino acids long.

The CDR3 nucleotides read TGTGCCAGTAGCGGCAGCTACAGCTCCTACAATGAGCAGTTCTTC. Translating gives CASSGSYSSYNEQFF. The chain is built from TRBV19 and TRBJ2-1; no firm D call. Germline assignment: CDR1 LNHDA and CDR2 SQIVND (reference sequence). The CDR3 has 15 residues. V was clipped by 6 bases and J by 0 bases, with 12 bases between them.